The entry below gives a single T cell receptor (beta chain) sequence along with its context. Sequencing was performed with immunoSEQ multiplex PCR; in TCRdb, only in-frame clones are kept and a portion is missing. Found here are about 180,000 clones, approximately 88% of them singletons; the top ten hold 2.9%. Trimming took 7 bases from V and 5 from J, leaving 23 bases between them. The CDR3 loop spans 16 amino acids. Germline V lookup: CDR1 LNHDA, CDR2 SQIVND (reference sequence). These data belong to a study of blood T cell repertoires in COVID-19. Looking at the study overall: The analysed material was cDNA or gDNA that came from T cells, B-cell-depleted T cells, or PBMCs.

This TCR was sampled from a woman aged 55 to 70 with acute or convalescent COVID-19. The V gene is TRBV19, the J gene TRBJ1-2; D is perhaps TRBD1 (5 bases). The sample comprised peripheral blood. The CDR3: CASNPGQGRDLYGYTF. DNA of the CDR3: TGTGCCAGTAACCCAGGGCAGGGAAGAGACTTATATGGCTACACCTTC. Using reference TRBV19 and TRBJ1-2 for the parts outside the CDR3, the full variable domain is DGGITQSPKYLFRKEGQNVTLSCEQNLNHDAMYWYRQDPGQGLRLIYYSQIVNDFQKGDIAEGYSVSREKKESFPLTVTSAQKNPTAFYLCASNPGQGRDLYGYTFGSGTRLTVV.